The clone carrying this T cell receptor (beta chain) appeared once. Its antigen is as yet unknown. Sequenced by immunoSEQ multiplex PCR; TCRdb stores in-frame clones only, minus some. The sample gives under 95,000 clones, around nine tenths of which show up once; 15% to 20% is in the top ten. CDR1 and CDR2 from the germline V gene are MNHEY and SVGAGI. The CDR3 length is 15 residues. V was clipped by 7 bases and J by 1 base; unmatched bases: 2. This specimen belongs to a study of T cell responses to AZD1222 COVID-19 vaccine. Regarding the study as a whole: Baseline seropositives among AZD1222 recipients totaled only five or six. Dominant CD4 TCR responses targeted spike regions 160-218 and 743-854.

The receptor was isolated from an adult in good health. The chain combines TRBV6-5 with TRBJ2-3; 13 bases align to TRBD2. The sample consisted of peripheral blood, taken on day 0 of AZD1222 vaccination. The CDR3, as DNA: TGTGCCAGCACCGGACTAGCGGGAGGCACAGATACGCAGTATTTT. Protein product: CASTGLAGGTDTQYF.